Shown below are 25 T cell receptor beta chains from a single sample sequenced in a study of Graves' ophthalmopathy and Graves' hyperthyroidism. Amplification from RNA transcripts yielded the TCR beta CDR3 regions. Second-round multiplex PCR came after a first-round RT-PCR that employed HTBI primers. Each CDR3 protein gets one entry after TCRdb re-called the multiplex PCR reads with MiXCR. The table shows about half a million distinct CDR3 sequences, with approximately 15% occurring only once. The specimen was blood. Receptor source: a woman between 25 and 40 years old with Graves' ophthalmopathy.

This clonotype has only a few counts. The chain links TRBV9 to TRBJ2-3; the D is unclear. CDR1 is SGDLS and CDR2 is YYNGEE in the germline V gene. The CDR3 extends over 13 amino acids. The V gene lost 6 bases and the J gene lost 0 bases, with 8 bases spanning the gap. CDR3 residues: CASTDGSTDTQYF. The CDR3 DNA reads TGTGCCAGCACCGACGGAAGCACAGATACGCAGTATTTT.

This clonotype was found a few times. The chain recombines TRBV18 with TRBJ1-2; 10 bases are shared with TRBD1. This CDR3 has 17 amino acids. From germline, CDR1 is KGHSH and CDR2 LQKENI. V was clipped by 0 bases and J by 0 bases; unmatched bases: 4. CDR3 residues: CASSPPVGQGANYGYTF. The CDR3 DNA reads TGTGCCAGCTCACCACCGGTTGGACAGGGGGCTAACTATGGCTACACCTTC.

This clonotype was detected many times. The rearrangement links TRBV28 to TRBJ1-3, with D perhaps TRBD1 (6 bases). The CDR3 has 17 residues. Trimming took 2 bases from V and 1 from J, leaving 15 bases between them. Germline loops: CDR1 MDHEN, CDR2 SYDVKM. The CDR3: CASSLRKRGASGNTIYF. The DNA of the CDR3 is TGTGCCAGCAGTTTAAGGAAGCGGGGGGCATCTGGAAACACCATATATTTT.

Many counts were recorded for this clonotype. V usage is TRBV4-1 and J usage is TRBJ2-5; D is undetermined. CDR1 is MGHRA and CDR2 is YSYEKL in the germline V gene. V shed 3 bases and J shed 4 bases, with 3 bases lying between them. This CDR3 is built from 11 residues. CDR3 loop: CASSHGETQYF. The CDR3 region has the DNA TGCGCCAGCAGCCATGGAGAGACCCAGTACTTC.

This clonotype was counted many times. The J gene is TRBJ2-5, the V gene TRBV27, with D perhaps assigned TRBD1 or TRBD2 (5 bases each). V was clipped by 6 bases and J by 7 bases, with 27 bases between them. Germline values: CDR1 MNHEY, CDR2 SMNVEV (reference sequence). This CDR3 contains 17 residues. CDR3 loop: CASRPRGVGVPQRTQYF. As DNA, the CDR3 is TGTGCCAGCAGGCCAAGGGGTGTGGGGGTCCCGCAACGGACCCAGTACTTC.

The V call is TRBV30, the J call TRBJ1-1; perhaps TRBD1 as D (6 bases). Trimming removed 1 base at V and 1 base at J, with 16 bases between. Germline CDR1 and CDR2: GTSNPN and SVGIG (reference sequence). The CDR3 has 16 amino acids. CDR3 in amino acids: CAWSGGQQGQNTEAFF. CDR3 DNA sequence: TGTGCCTGGAGTGGGGGCCAACAGGGACAGAACACTGAAGCTTTCTTT. The full variable domain, with the rest looked up from reference TRBV30 and TRBJ1-1, is SQTIHQWPATLVQPVGSPLSLECTVEGTSNPNLYWYRQAAGRGLQLLFYSVGIGQISSEVPQNLSASRPQDRQFILSSKKLLLSDSGFYLCAWSGGQQGQNTEAFFGQGTRLTVV.

In its sample, this clonotype was seen many times. The chain carries TRBV28 and TRBJ1-1; tentatively, D is TRBD1 (5 bases). The V end was cut by 5 bases, the J end by 10 bases, with 17 bases between. Germline assignment: CDR1 MDHEN and CDR2 SYDVKM. The CDR3 is 13 amino acids. CDR3 sequence (DNA): TGTGCCAGCAGTATCTACAGAGCGAGGGGAGCTTTCTTT. Its translation: CASSIYRARGAFF.

This clonotype was recorded many times. The chain couples TRBV29-1 to TRBJ1-1; a weak D match, TRBD1 (5 bases). This CDR3 contains 13 residues. The germline V and J ends were trimmed by 4 bases and 2 bases, with 11 bases remaining between them. The germline V gene has CDR1 SQVTM and CDR2 ANQGSEA. CDR3 DNA sequence: TGCAGCGTTGCTGGCAGGGCTAACACTGAAGCTTTCTTT. Amino acids: CSVAGRANTEAFF.

To note about this clonotype: This may be a read error: a much more frequent sequence differs by one nucleotide. The rearrangement joins TRBV12-3 or TRBV12-4 to TRBJ2-6; D is uncertain. V was shortened by 5 bases and J by 4 bases, with 9 bases between the two germline ends. This CDR3 spans 14 amino acids. The CDR3 DNA follows: TGTGCCAGCAGTGGGGTAGAAGGGGCCAACGTCCTGACTTTC. Translation: CASSGVEGANVLTF.

This clonotype was detected many times. This rearrangement joins TRBV2 to TRBJ2-7, with 14 bases that match TRBD2. With V trimmed by 1 base and J by 4 bases, 3 bases remained unmatched. The CDR3 runs to 16 residues. From germline, CDR1 is SNHLY and CDR2 FYNNEI. The CDR3 here is CASSEETSGRGYEQYF. CDR3 sequence (DNA): TGTGCCAGCAGTGAAGAGACTAGCGGGAGGGGGTACGAGCAGTACTTC.

This clonotype appeared many times. CDR3 bases: TGCAGTGCACAAACCGAGAACGGGCAGTACTTC. Its protein is CSAQTENGQYF. This chain uses TRBV20-1 with TRBJ2-7; no clear D. The CDR3 extends over 11 amino acids. Trimming took 6 bases from V and 9 from J, leaving 15 bases between them. Germline-derived CDR1 and CDR2 are DFQATT and SNEGSKA (reference sequence).

Only a few counts were recorded for this clonotype. The chain recombines TRBV4-1 with TRBJ2-2; D gene ambiguous. Germline-derived CDR1 and CDR2 are MGHRA and YSYEKL. This CDR3 contains 12 residues. Trimming removed 3 bases from V and 7 bases from J, with 6 bases in between. The CDR3 bases are TGCGCCAGCAGCCATCGTCTCGGGGAGCTGTTTTTT. It yields the protein CASSHRLGELFF.

In its sample, this clonotype was seen many times. The chain carries TRBV7-2 and TRBJ2-2; D is perhaps TRBD1 (6 bases). With 3 bases removed from V and 5 bases from J, the gap between germline ends came to 16 bases. Per germline, CDR1 SGHTA and CDR2 FQGNSA. The CDR3 covers 16 residues. This chain's CDR3 is CASSLVLVGGTGELFF. The CDR3 DNA reads as TGTGCCAGCAGCTTGGTGCTGGTAGGGGGAACCGGGGAGCTGTTTTTT.

This clonotype appeared many times. The chain joins TRBV5-5 to TRBJ2-7; 8 bases match TRBD1. The trim removed 6 bases at V and 2 bases at J, leaving 7 bases unmatched. The CDR3 runs 14 residues. Germline V gene data show CDR1 as SGHKS and CDR2 as YYEKEE (reference sequence). DNA for the CDR3: TGTGCCAGCACCCGGGACAGGCCGACCTACGAGCAGTACTTC. This codes for CASTRDRPTYEQYF.

This clonotype was recorded many times. The chain recombines TRBV27 with TRBJ2-5; weak D call: TRBD2 (6 bases). The CDR3 has 13 amino acids. Looked up from germline, CDR1 is MNHEY and CDR2 is SMNVEV (reference sequence). V gave up 11 bases and J gave up 3 bases, with 16 bases separating them. The CDR3 nucleotides are TGTGCCTTGGGCAGCGGAGGGGAAGAGACCCAGTACTTC. This encodes CALGSGGEETQYF.

This clonotype occurred many times. This chain connects TRBV6-1 to TRBJ2-5; 9 positions agree with TRBD2. CDR1 is MNHNS and CDR2 is SASEGT in the germline V gene. J lost 4 bases, V lost 1 base, and 7 bases had no gene match. The CDR3 is 16 amino acids. CDR3: CASSEEAGGRGETQYF. The CDR3, as DNA: TGTGCCAGCAGTGAAGAGGCGGGGGGGAGAGGAGAGACCCAGTACTTC.

This clonotype was seen only a few times. It may be a read error: a sequence one base away is much more abundant. The chain is built from TRBV12-3 or TRBV12-4 and TRBJ2-7, with 7 bases lining up with TRBD1. J was trimmed by 1 base and V by 2 bases; bases with no gene match: 11. This CDR3 contains 17 residues. CDR3 region: CASSLMDRRNTSYEQYF. CDR3 coding DNA: TGTGCCAGCAGTTTAATGGACAGGAGGAATACTTCCTACGAGCAGTACTTC.

Many counts were recorded for this clonotype. The chain links TRBV7-9 to TRBJ1-2; D gene uncertain. Germline CDR1 is SEHNR and CDR2 is FQNEAQ (reference sequence). CDR3 size: 13 residues. Deletions cut 3 bases from V and 0 bases from J, with 5 bases between. CDR3 sequence (DNA): TGTGCCAGCAGCTTCTCCTCTAACTATGGCTACACCTTC. Its protein product is CASSFSSNYGYTF. The full variable domain, with the rest looked up from reference TRBV7-9 and TRBJ1-2, is DTGVSQNPRHKITKRGQNVTFRCDPISEHNRLYWYRQTLGQGPEFLTYFQNEAQLEKSRLLSDRFSAERPKGSFSTLEIQRTEQGDSAMYLCASSFSSNYGYTFGSGTRLTVV.

This clonotype was counted ten times or more. The gene calls are TRBV18 and TRBJ2-7; no firm D call. V lost 1 base, J lost 5 bases, and 15 bases lay in between. The V gene's germline CDR1 is KGHSH and CDR2 LQKENI. CDR3 length: 15 residues. The CDR3 sequence is CASSPQRARSHEQYF. As DNA, the CDR3 is TGTGCCAGCTCACCACAAAGGGCGCGGAGTCACGAGCAGTACTTC.

This clonotype was observed many times. The CDR3 DNA follows: TGTGCCAGTAGTATTGACCTTGGACCGAACACTGAAGCTTTCTTT. This sequence encodes CASSIDLGPNTEAFF. V usage is TRBV19 and J usage is TRBJ1-1; unclear D gene. The V end lost 3 bases, the J end lost 1 base, and 12 bases lay between the germline ends. The CDR3 length is 15 residues. Germline CDR1 and CDR2: LNHDA and SQIVND (reference sequence).

The chain links TRBV28 to TRBJ1-1; D gene unclear. The CDR3 is made up of 12 amino acids. The ends were cut back, 7 bases at V and 1 base at J, with 7 bases in the middle. Germline V gene lookup returns CDR1 MDHEN and CDR2 SYDVKM. The CDR3, as DNA: TGTGCCAGCATGCCGGCGAACACTGAAGCTTTCTTT. Encoded protein: CASMPANTEAFF.

This clonotype showed up many times. The chain couples TRBV24-1 to TRBJ2-5; TRBD2 matches 11 bases. CDR1 is KGHDR and CDR2 is SFDVKD in the germline V gene. The ends lost 3 bases at V and 1 base at J; junction bases unmatched: 6. The CDR3 sequence is 17 residues long. The CDR3 reads CATSDTGTSGLQETQYF. CDR3 nucleotide sequence: TGTGCCACCAGTGATACCGGGACTAGCGGACTCCAAGAGACCCAGTACTTC.

This clonotype showed up just a few times. The chain couples TRBV5-1 to TRBJ1-1, with D perhaps matching TRBD1 (5 bases). With 1 base removed from V and 1 base from J, the gap between germline ends came to 17 bases. Per germline, CDR1 SGHRS and CDR2 YFSETQ. The CDR3 consists of 17 residues. The chain's CDR3 is CASSLQYMGPWNTEAFF. In nucleotides, the CDR3 is TGCGCCAGCAGCTTGCAATATATGGGACCGTGGAACACTGAAGCTTTCTTT.

This clonotype was seen ten or more times. This chain uses TRBV20-1 with TRBJ2-7; D call uncertain. The germline V gene encodes CDR1 DFQATT and CDR2 SNEGSKA (reference sequence). V lost 7 bases and J 4 bases, leaving 8 bases between the germline ends. The CDR3 extends over 10 amino acids. The CDR3 region has the DNA TGCAGTGTAGGGTGGTACGAGCAGTACTTC. It specifies CSVGWYEQYF.

This clonotype turned up a few times. V is TRBV18 and J is TRBJ1-1; D remains ambiguous. The V gene's germline CDR1 is KGHSH and CDR2 LQKENI. The CDR3 totals 13 residues. With 0 bases removed from V and 10 bases from J, the gap between germline ends came to 12 bases. The CDR3 loop is CASSPPRTAGAFF. Written as DNA, the CDR3 is TGTGCCAGCTCACCACCGAGGACCGCCGGAGCTTTCTTT.